This entry describes one T cell receptor beta chain. The germline V and J ends were trimmed by 3 bases and 9 bases, with 15 bases remaining between them. The germline CDR1 and CDR2 sequences are KGHSH and LQKENI. CDR3 size: 13 residues. Assay: immunoSEQ multiplex PCR; the TCRdb copy retains only in-frame clones and omits some. There are 270,000 or so clones in the sample; 91% occur only once, and 2.8% lies in the top ten. These data are taken from a study of blood T cell repertoires in COVID-19. Cohorts were assigned according to the clinical history that participants reported. The genes are TRBV18 and TRBJ2-7; D may be TRBD1 (5 bases). The sequence was obtained from a man in his forties who had been exposed to COVID-19. The sequenced sample consisted of PBMCs or T cells enriched from blood (not recorded which). The CDR3 loop reads CASSPRQYGAQYF. CDR3 DNA sequence: TGTGCCAGCTCACCCCGACAGTACGGCGCGCAGTACTTC.